Each of the 19 T cell receptor beta chains below was sequenced from the same sample in a study of CXCR3-negative and CXCR3-positive naive CD8 T cells. Overall study findings and caveats: In CXCR3-positive naive cells, the TRB CDR3s were more hydrophobic than in CXCR3-negative naive cells.

What these receptors recognize is not known. The libraries of TRB cDNA were constructed through 5' RACE using UMI labels. Using the 5' RACE reads, TCRdb records one entry per CDR3 protein without DNA. Listed are under 150,000 distinct CDR3 sequences; 0.59% falls within the top ten. Source material: naive CXCR3+ CD8+ T cells from blood. Indicated subset: CD45RO-CCR7+CD27+CD95- naive CD8+ T cells expressing CXCR3 (TNR3+). These receptors all stem from a human donor in good health. Some clones in this sample may be carry-over from other donors' samples.

The CDR3 here is CASSDFLAGQTDTQYF. The rearrangement joins TRBV2 to TRBJ2-3; TCRdb selects TRBD2, and the lack of DNA leaves this call unchecked. Germline assignment: CDR1 SNHLY and CDR2 FYNNEI. The CDR3 sequence is 16 residues long. Full variable domain (outside the CDR3, taken from reference TRBV2 and TRBJ2-3): EPEVTQTPSHQVTQMGQEVILRCVPISNHLYFYWYRQILGQKVEFLVSFYNNEISEKSEIFDDQFSVERPDGSNFTLKIRSTKLEDSAMYFCASSDFLAGQTDTQYFGPGTRLTVL.

The rearrangement links TRBV29-1 to TRBJ2-1. Germline V lookup: CDR1 SQVTM, CDR2 ANQGSEA. The CDR3 is made up of 11 amino acids. CDR3 loop: CTKSEGNEQFF.

V is TRBV2 and J is TRBJ2-7; TCRdb's D gene call, TRBD1, goes unchecked for lack of DNA. CDR3 length equals 16 residues. The V gene's germline CDR1 is SNHLY and CDR2 FYNNEI. The CDR3 spells CASSDMEWGVLGEQYF.

The V and J genes are TRBV7-2 and TRBJ2-1; TCRdb calls TRBD2, which cannot be checked without DNA. CDR1 and CDR2 (germline): SGHTA, FQGNSA. The CDR3 covers 14 residues. This chain's CDR3 is CARSGSTDYNEQFF. Complete variable domain (other parts from reference TRBV7-2 and TRBJ2-1): GAGVSQSPSNKVTEKGKDVELRCDPISGHTALYWYRQSLGQGLEFLIYFQGNSAPDKSGLPSDRFSAERTGGSVSTLTIQRTQQEDSAVYLCARSGSTDYNEQFFGPGTRLTVL.

The chain has TRBV5-5 and TRBJ2-6. Germline loops: CDR1 SGHKS, CDR2 YYEKEE (reference sequence). The CDR3 extends over 16 amino acids. The CDR3 loop reads CASSLDTGSGANVLTF.

The chain recombines TRBV4-2 with TRBJ2-7; TCRdb indicates TRBD2, and absent DNA this call remains unverified. Per the germline V gene, CDR1 is LGHNA and CDR2 is YNFKEQ. The CDR3 has 16 residues. CDR3 in amino acids: CASSQDELAGVREQYF.

The genes are TRBV5-1 and TRBJ2-7; TCRdb's D call, TRBD2, is unchecked because there is no DNA. Germline CDR1 is SGHRS and CDR2 is YFSETQ. The CDR3 covers 14 residues. The CDR3 sequence is CASSLASGNYEQYF.

The chain uses TRBV4-1 and TRBJ2-7. Germline assignment: CDR1 MGHRA and CDR2 YSYEKL. This CDR3 comprises 15 residues. CDR3 protein: CASSQGWQNSYEQYF.

This sequence joins TRBV12-3 or TRBV12-4 and TRBJ1-5. The CDR3 has 15 amino acids. CDR3 sequence reads: CASSDTVDSNQPQHF.

The chain couples TRBV7-3 to TRBJ2-2; with no DNA, the TCRdb D assignment of TRBD1 cannot be verified. Germline values: CDR1 SGHTA, CDR2 FQGTGA. The CDR3 contains 15 residues. CDR3 residues: CASSCDPGQGCVLFF. Complete variable domain (other parts from reference TRBV7-3 and TRBJ2-2): GAGVSQTPSNKVTEKGKYVELRCDPISGHTALYWYRQSLGQGPEFLIYFQGTGAADDSGLPNDRFFAVRPEGSVSTLKIQRTERGDSAVYLCASSCDPGQGCVLFFGEGSRLTVL.

The chain combines TRBV7-9 with TRBJ1-1; the D gene TCRdb calls, TRBD1, cannot be checked with no DNA. This CDR3 has 15 amino acids. Germline V gene lookup returns CDR1 SEHNR and CDR2 FQNEAQ (reference sequence). This chain's CDR3 is CASSFIQGPDTEAFF.

V and J are TRBV9 and TRBJ2-1; TCRdb proposes TRBD2, but this gene call is untestable without DNA. The CDR3 length is 15 residues. CDR1 and CDR2 from the germline V gene are SGDLS and YYNGEE. The CDR3 sequence is CASSQGGRAVNEQFF.

J is TRBJ2-3 and V is TRBV5-1; lacking DNA, the TRBD1 call made by TCRdb goes unchecked. Germline values: CDR1 SGHRS, CDR2 YFSETQ. This CDR3 is 14 amino acids long. The CDR3 reads CASSWMTDTDTQYF.

The chain uses TRBV6-1 and TRBJ2-2. Germline CDR1 MNHNS, CDR2 SASEGT. CDR3 length equals 13 residues. The CDR3 here is CASSHSNTGELFF.

This chain joins TRBV20-1 and TRBJ2-1; TCRdb's D call of TRBD2 is untestable without DNA. The CDR3 runs to 15 residues. The V gene's germline CDR1 is DFQATT and CDR2 SNEGSKA (reference sequence). This chain's CDR3 is CSARDRGFTYNEQFF.

The V and J genes are TRBV25-1 and TRBJ2-1; absent DNA, TCRdb's TRBD2 call cannot be checked. Germline V lookup: CDR1 MGHDK, CDR2 SYGVNS. The CDR3 length is 16 residues. The CDR3 sequence: CASSDATSGAVGEQFF.

V usage is TRBV29-1 and J usage is TRBJ2-2; the TRBD1 assignment by TCRdb is unverifiable without DNA. CDR1 is SQVTM and CDR2 is ANQGSEA in the germline V gene. The CDR3 contains 14 residues. The CDR3 loop reads CSVEDRRGTGELFF.

The chain carries TRBV6-5 and TRBJ2-1; TCRdb reports TRBD1, a call that lacks DNA to check it against. Germline V CDR1 and CDR2: MNHEY, SVGAGI. The CDR3 extends over 16 amino acids. The CDR3: CASSYSSRGAYNEQFF.

V is TRBV4-3 and J is TRBJ2-5. Germline-derived CDR1 and CDR2 are LGHNA and YSLEER. CDR3 length: 14 amino acids. The chain's CDR3 is CASSQDQGMMAQYF.